This T cell receptor beta chain was obtained from a study of shared clonotypes between healthy human individuals. About the study: Per donor, three plates held CD4 naive cells, three held CD4 memory, two held CD8 naive and one held CD8 memory.

Naive CD8 cells were CD45RO-negative, positively selected for CCR7, excluding terminally differentiated effector memory CD45RA+ cells. Data came from immunoSEQ multiplex PCR; TCRdb stores just in-frame clones and leaves some out. The profile shows around 2,000,000 clones, approximately 94% of them singletons. Concerning this clone itself: Antigen specificity is unknown. Within the sample, other DNA sequences also encode this same CDR3.

V lost 9 bases to trimming and J lost 2 bases, with 5 bases between them. Germline V gene sequence: CDR1 SGHAT, CDR2 FQNNGV. The CDR3 sequence is 10 residues long. Overall study results and limits: Rarefaction revealed incomplete sorted-subset sequencing despite large depth. Expectations were that clonotype sharing among donors would be affected by sequencing depth.

The receptor comes from a man between 18 and 29 years old in good health. Some clones in this sample may be carry-over from other donors' samples. The sequenced sample was naive CD8+ T cells from PBMCs. The chain is built from TRBV11-2 and TRBJ2-7; D uncertain. The CDR3 nucleotides are TGTGCCAGTGGGGCCTACGAGCAGTACTTC. Translating gives CASGAYEQYF.